One and the same sample provided the 4 T cell receptor beta chains below, sequenced in a study of T-cell memory formation after mild COVID-19. TCRdb ran MiXCR on the 5' RACE reads and lists one entry per CDR3 protein. Of around 320,000 distinct CDR3 sequences listed, 25% to 30% are singletons. Source material: PBMCs or a T cell subset sorted from them (not recorded which). These receptors were obtained from an adult woman who had mild COVID-19 (a few samples of this study predate the infection). Cell type and time point are not known.

V and J are TRBV7-9 and TRBJ2-7; the D gene is possibly TRBD1 (5 bases). V was pared by 6 bases and J by 2 bases, with 20 bases between. CDR3 length: 16 amino acids. CDR1 is SEHNR and CDR2 is FQNEAQ in the germline V gene (reference sequence). This chain's CDR3 is CASRPFKSRDTYEQYF. CDR3 nucleotide sequence: TGTGCCAGCAGACCCTTTAAAAGCAGGGATACCTACGAGCAGTACTTC.

As concerns this clonotype: Because it lacks the conserved phenylalanine or tryptophan at the end, this CDR3 is likely a read error. It is unclear where the CDR3 begins or ends on the DNA, so no DNA is shown, and the CDR3 is as TCRdb lists it. The chain joins TRBV21-1 to TRBJ2-1; the table gives TRBD2 as D, unverified against the DNA. TRBV21-1 corresponds to a pseudogene. The CDR3 spans 12 residues, counting both ends. The chain's CDR3 is CASSRGAEGSKV.

This clonotype was seen a few times. The J gene is TRBJ1-2, the V gene TRBV12-3 or TRBV12-4; the D gene is possibly TRBD1 (5 bases). The CDR3 length is 12 residues. V lost 3 bases and J lost 7, with 9 bases in between. Here the CDR3 reads CASSFRGAGYTF. The DNA of the CDR3 is TGTGCCAGCAGTTTCAGAGGGGCTGGCTACACCTTC.

J is TRBJ2-7 and V is TRBV27, with D uncertain. Trimming stripped 2 bases from V and 3 bases from J, with 11 bases between. The CDR3 totals 14 residues. The germline V gene has CDR1 MNHEY and CDR2 SMNVEV (reference sequence). CDR3 DNA sequence: TGTGCCAGCAGTTTACTAGGTCCCCTCTACGAGCAGTACTTC. Its protein product is CASSLLGPLYEQYF.